This TCR beta chain was sequenced during a study of shared clonotypes between healthy human individuals. The CDR3 runs to 13 residues. Deletions cut 3 bases from V and 8 bases from J, with 8 bases between. Germline V gives CDR1 MNHEY, CDR2 SMNVEV (reference sequence). Generated by immunoSEQ multiplex PCR, the TCRdb table keeps only in-frame clones and is missing some. Of about 1.1 million clones detected, around 78% appear once; the ten largest clones hold 0.6% to 0.7%. The receptor was isolated from a man younger than 30 in good health. Some clones in this sample may be carry-over from other donors' samples. Sequenced input: memory CD4+ T cells from PBMCs. Noted subset: CD45RA-negative fraction. The chain is built from TRBV27 and TRBJ1-6, with D uncertain. Written as DNA, the CDR3 is TGTGCCAGCAGTTTTAACGGGGATTCACCCCTCCACTTT. This encodes CASSFNGDSPLHF.